This T cell receptor beta chain was sequenced during a study of T cells after somatic rescue of genetic block. Clones were read by immunoSEQ multiplex PCR, and TCRdb kept only the in-frame ones, dropping some. The sample lists 80,000 to 90,000 clones, around 89% occurring once. CDR1 is MGHRA, CDR2 YSYEKL, per germline. The CDR3 has 17 amino acids. V lost 0 bases, J lost 3 bases, and 8 bases stayed unmatched. The source is a woman in her late teens or twenties. Sequencing was carried out using peripheral blood mononuclear cells (PBMCs). V usage is TRBV4-1 and J usage is TRBJ2-1; 7 bases map to TRBD2. The CDR3: CASSQDLGGGLYNEQFF. DNA of the CDR3: TGCGCCAGCAGCCAAGACCTGGGGGGAGGGCTCTACAATGAGCAGTTCTTC.